This T cell receptor beta chain was identified in a study of patients and donors after allogeneic stem cell transplantation (dated by TCRdb to about 2020). CDR1 SGHNT and CDR2 YYREEE were looked up in the germline V gene (reference sequence). Counted from cysteine to phenylalanine, this CDR3 has 16 amino acids. CDR3 DNA is the only sequence kept; it has 48 bases, read in frame from the first base. V is pruned by 0 bases and J by 2 bases, leaving 5 bases of the junction without a gene match. For this clonotype: No cognate antigen has been identified for it. Qualities for individual bases were not recorded, and no much larger clone is one base off.

The method behind the library was RT-PCR. These reads were obtained on a NextSeq 550. The public reads were reanalyzed by TCRdb: fastp trimming at Q25, MiXCR alignment, in-frame beta chains only. Entries that share a CDR3 protein sequence are merged under the most common genes and DNA. For this sample there are 150,000 to 200,000 distinct CDR3 sequences; about 40% appear just once. The ten largest clones capture 33% of the sample. The material sequenced was blood, either unsorted or a sorted T cell fraction (not recorded which). This clonotype was sampled from a human donor who was either an allogeneic HSCT recipient or a stem cell or donor lymphocyte infusion donor (not recorded which). It is not recorded whose cells these are; they may come from a transplant donor. The chain employs TRBV5-4 and TRBJ2-3; 8 of the junction bases match TRBD2. The DNA sequence follows: TGTGCCAGCAGCTTGGACGGACTAGCCCTCACAGATACGCAGTATTTT. Its translation is CASSLDGLALTDTQYF.